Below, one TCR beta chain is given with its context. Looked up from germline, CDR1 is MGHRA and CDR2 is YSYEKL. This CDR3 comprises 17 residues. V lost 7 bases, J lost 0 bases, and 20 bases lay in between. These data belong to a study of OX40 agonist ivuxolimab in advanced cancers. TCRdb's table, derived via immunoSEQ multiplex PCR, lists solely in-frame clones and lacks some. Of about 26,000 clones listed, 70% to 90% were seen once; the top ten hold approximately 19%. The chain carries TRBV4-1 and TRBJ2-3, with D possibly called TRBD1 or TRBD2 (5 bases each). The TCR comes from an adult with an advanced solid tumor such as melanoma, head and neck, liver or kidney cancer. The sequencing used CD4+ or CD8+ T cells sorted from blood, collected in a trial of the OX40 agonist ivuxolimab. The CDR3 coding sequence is TGCGCCAGCACCACCTCCCCGGGGACCCTTAGCACAGATACGCAGTATTTT. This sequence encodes CASTTSPGTLSTDTQYF.